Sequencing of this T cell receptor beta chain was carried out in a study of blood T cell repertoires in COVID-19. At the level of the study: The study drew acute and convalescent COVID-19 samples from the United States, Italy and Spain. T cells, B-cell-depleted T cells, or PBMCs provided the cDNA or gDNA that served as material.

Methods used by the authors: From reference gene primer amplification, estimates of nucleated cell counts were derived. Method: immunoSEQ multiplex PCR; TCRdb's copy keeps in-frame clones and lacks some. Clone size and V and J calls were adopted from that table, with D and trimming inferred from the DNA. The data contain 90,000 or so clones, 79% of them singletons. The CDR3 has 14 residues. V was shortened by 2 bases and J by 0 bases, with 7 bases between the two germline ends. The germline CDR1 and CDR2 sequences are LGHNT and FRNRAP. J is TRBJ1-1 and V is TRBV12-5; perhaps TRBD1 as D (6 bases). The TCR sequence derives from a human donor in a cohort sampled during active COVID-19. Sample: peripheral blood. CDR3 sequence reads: CASGLTGMNTEAFF. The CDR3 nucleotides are TGTGCTAGTGGTTTGACAGGGATGAACACTGAAGCTTTCTTT.